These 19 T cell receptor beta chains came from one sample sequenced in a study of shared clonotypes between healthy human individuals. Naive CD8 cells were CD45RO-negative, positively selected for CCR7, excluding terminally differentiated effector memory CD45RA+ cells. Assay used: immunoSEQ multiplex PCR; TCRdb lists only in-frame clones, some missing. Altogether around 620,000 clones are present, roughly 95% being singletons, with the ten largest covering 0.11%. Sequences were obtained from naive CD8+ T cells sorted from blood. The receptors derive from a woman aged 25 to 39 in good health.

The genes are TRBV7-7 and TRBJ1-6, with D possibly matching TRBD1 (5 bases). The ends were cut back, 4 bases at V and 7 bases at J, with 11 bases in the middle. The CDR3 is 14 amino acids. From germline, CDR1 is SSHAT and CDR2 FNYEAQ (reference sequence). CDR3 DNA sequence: TGTGCCAGCAGCTCCCCCGGGGACAATTCACCCCTCCACTTT. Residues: CASSSPGDNSPLHF.

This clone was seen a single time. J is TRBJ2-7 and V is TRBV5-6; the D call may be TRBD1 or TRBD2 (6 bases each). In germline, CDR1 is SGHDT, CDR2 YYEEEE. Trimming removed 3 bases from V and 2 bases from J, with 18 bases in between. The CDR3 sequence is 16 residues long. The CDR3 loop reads CASSSHQRGLTYEQYF. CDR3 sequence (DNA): TGTGCCAGCAGCTCGCACCAACGGGGGCTCACCTACGAGCAGTACTTC. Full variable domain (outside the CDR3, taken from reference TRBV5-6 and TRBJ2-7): DAGVTQSPTHLIKTRGQQVTLRCSPKSGHDTVSWYQQALGQGPQFIFQYYEEEERQRGNFPDRFSGHQFPNYSSELNVNALLLGDSALYLCASSSHQRGLTYEQYFGPGTRLTVT.

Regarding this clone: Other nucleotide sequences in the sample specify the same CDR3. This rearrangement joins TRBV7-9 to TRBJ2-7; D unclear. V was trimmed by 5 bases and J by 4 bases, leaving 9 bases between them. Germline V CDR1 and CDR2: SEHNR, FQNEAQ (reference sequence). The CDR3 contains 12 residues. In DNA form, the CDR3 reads TGTGCCAGCAGCAGGTCAGGTTACGAGCAGTACTTC. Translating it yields CASSRSGYEQYF.

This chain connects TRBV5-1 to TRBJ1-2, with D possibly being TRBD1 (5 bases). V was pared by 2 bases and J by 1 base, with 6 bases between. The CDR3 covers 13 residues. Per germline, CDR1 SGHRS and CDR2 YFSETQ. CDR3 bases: TGCGCCAGCAGCTTAGACAGTAACTATGGCTACACCTTC. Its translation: CASSLDSNYGYTF.

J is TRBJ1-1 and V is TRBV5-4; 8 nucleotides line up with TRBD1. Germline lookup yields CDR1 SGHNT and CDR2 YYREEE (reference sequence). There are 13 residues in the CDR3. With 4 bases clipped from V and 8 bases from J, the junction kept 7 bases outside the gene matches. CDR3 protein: CASSPDRAEEAFF. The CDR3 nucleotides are TGTGCCAGCAGCCCGGACAGGGCGGAGGAAGCTTTCTTT.

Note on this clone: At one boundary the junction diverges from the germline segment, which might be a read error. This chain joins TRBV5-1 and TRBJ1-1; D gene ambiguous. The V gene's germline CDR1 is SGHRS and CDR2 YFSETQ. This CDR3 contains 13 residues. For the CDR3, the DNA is TGCGCCAGCGGCTTGGCCCCGGACACTGAAGCTTTCTTT. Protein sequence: CASGLAPDTEAFF.

DNA for the CDR3: TGTGCCAGCAGTGAGGGACAGGTGGCCTACGAGCAGTACTTC. Amino acid sequence: CASSEGQVAYEQYF. V usage is TRBV2 and J usage is TRBJ2-7; TRBD1 aligns across 8 bases. The CDR3 totals 14 residues. V lost 3 bases and J lost 2; bases outside the gene matches: 3. The germline CDR1 and CDR2 sequences are SNHLY and FYNNEI.

The CDR3 DNA is TGTGCCAGCAGCTTTTGGACTAGCGGAACCTACGAGCAGTACTTC. This encodes CASSFWTSGTYEQYF. The chain carries TRBV13 and TRBJ2-7; 10 bases line up with TRBD2. The CDR3 runs to 15 residues. V was clipped by 3 bases and J by 2 bases; unmatched bases: 4. The germline V gene has CDR1 PRHDT and CDR2 FYEKMQ (reference sequence).

The CDR3 nucleotides read TGTGCCAGCAGCTTGAACAGCGGGAGTATCTACGAGCAGTACTTC. Encoded protein: CASSLNSGSIYEQYF. The chain carries TRBV11-2 and TRBJ2-5, with 8 bases matching TRBD2. The DNA end is a closer match to TRBJ2-7, so the J assignment may be wrong. Germline loops: CDR1 SGHAT, CDR2 FQNNGV. This CDR3 comprises 15 residues.

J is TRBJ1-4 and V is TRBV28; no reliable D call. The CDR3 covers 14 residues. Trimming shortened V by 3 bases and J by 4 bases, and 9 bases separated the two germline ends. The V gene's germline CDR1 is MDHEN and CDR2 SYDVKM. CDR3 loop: CASSLEPSNEKLFF. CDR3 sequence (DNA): TGTGCCAGCAGTTTGGAGCCGAGTAATGAAAAACTGTTTTTT.

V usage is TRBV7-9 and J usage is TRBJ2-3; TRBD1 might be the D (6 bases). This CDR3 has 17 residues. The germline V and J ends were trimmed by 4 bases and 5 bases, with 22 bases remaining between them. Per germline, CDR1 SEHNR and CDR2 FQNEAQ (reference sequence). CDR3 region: CASSSPGQSFPGDTQYF. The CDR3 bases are TGTGCCAGCAGCTCTCCGGGACAAAGCTTTCCTGGAGATACGCAGTATTTT. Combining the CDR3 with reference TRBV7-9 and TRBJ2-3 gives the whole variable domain DTGVSQNPRHKITKRGQNVTFRCDPISEHNRLYWYRQTLGQGPEFLTYFQNEAQLEKSRLLSDRFSAERPKGSFSTLEIQRTEQGDSAMYLCASSSPGQSFPGDTQYFGPGTRLTVL.

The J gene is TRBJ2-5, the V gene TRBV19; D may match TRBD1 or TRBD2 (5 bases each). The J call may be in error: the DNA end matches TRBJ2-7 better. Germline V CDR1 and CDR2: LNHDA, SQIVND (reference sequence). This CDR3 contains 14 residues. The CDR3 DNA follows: TGTGCCAGTAGTATGTATAGGGGAGCCTACGAGCAGTACTTC. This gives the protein CASSMYRGAYEQYF.

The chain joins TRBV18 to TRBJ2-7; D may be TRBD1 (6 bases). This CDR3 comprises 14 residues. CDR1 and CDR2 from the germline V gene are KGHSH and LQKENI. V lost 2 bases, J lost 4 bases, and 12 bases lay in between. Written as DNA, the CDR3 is TGTGCCAGCTCACCAGGGGGCTTTTCGTACGAGCAGTACTTC. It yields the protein CASSPGGFSYEQYF.

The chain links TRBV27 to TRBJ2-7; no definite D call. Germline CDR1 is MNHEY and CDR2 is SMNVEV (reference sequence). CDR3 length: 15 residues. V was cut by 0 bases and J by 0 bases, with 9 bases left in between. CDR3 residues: CASSLSAAPSYEQYF. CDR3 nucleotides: TGTGCCAGCAGTTTATCGGCGGCGCCCTCCTACGAGCAGTACTTC.

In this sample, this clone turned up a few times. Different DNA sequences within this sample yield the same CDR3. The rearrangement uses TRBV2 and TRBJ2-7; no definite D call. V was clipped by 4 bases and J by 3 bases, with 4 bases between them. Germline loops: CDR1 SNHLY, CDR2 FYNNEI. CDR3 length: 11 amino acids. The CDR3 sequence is CASSGGYEQYF. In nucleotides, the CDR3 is TGTGCCAGCAGTGGCGGCTACGAGCAGTACTTC.

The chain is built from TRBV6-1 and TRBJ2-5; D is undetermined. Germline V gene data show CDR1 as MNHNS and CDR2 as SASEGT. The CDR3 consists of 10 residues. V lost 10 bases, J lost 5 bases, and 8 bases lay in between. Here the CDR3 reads CATLLETQYF. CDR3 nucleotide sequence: TGTGCCACCCTTCTTGAGACCCAGTACTTC.

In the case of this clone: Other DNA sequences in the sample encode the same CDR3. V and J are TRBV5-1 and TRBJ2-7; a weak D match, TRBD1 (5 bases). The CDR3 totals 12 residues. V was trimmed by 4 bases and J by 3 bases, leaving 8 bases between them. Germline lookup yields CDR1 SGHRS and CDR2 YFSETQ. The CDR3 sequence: CASSGDSYEQYF. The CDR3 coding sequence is TGCGCCAGCAGCGGAGACAGCTACGAGCAGTACTTC.

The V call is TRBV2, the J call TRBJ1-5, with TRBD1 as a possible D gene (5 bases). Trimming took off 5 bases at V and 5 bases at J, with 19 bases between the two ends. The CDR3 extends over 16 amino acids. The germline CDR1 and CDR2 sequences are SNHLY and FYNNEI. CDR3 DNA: TGTGCCAGCAGTAAAAATACAGGTCGGGGCGATCAGCCCCAGCATTTT. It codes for CASSKNTGRGDQPQHF.

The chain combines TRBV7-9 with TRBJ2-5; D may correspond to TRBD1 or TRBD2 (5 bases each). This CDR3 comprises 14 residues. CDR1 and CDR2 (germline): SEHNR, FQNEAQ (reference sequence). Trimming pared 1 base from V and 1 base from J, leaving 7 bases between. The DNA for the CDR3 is TGTGCCAGCAGCTTAGATGGGACCCAAGAGACCCAGTACTTC. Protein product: CASSLDGTQETQYF.